The 32 T cell receptor beta chains below come from one sample, sequenced in a study of T cell changes during pregnancy in multiple sclerosis. Produced via immunoSEQ multiplex PCR; TCRdb's table is partial and in-frame only. The sample yields about 62,000 clones, 80% to 90% seen once. The sequencing here drew on peripheral blood, taken in the first trimester of pregnancy. The origin of the receptors is a female donor with multiple sclerosis, enrolled in a pregnancy study.

The V gene is TRBV18, the J gene TRBJ2-2, with D perhaps TRBD1 (5 bases). The CDR3 covers 16 residues. The V gene lost 0 bases and the J gene lost 1 base, with 9 bases spanning the gap. Germline CDR1 and CDR2: KGHSH and LQKENI. The CDR3: CASSPPVRENTGELFF. The CDR3 coding sequence is TGTGCCAGCTCACCACCAGTCAGGGAGAACACCGGGGAGCTGTTTTTT.

The V gene is TRBV7-9, the J gene TRBJ1-3; TRBD1 might be the D (6 bases). The CDR3 totals 14 residues. Between the trimmed V and J ends, which lost 2 bases and 1 base, there was a span of 6 bases. Germline CDR1 and CDR2: SEHNR and FQNEAQ (reference sequence). DNA for the CDR3: TGTGCCAGCAGCTTAACAGGGTCTGGAAACACCATATATTTT. This codes for CASSLTGSGNTIYF.

The genes are TRBV6-4 and TRBJ2-3; no firm D call. V lost 0 bases to trimming and J lost 5 bases, with 3 bases between them. In germline, CDR1 is MRHNA, CDR2 SNTAGT. The CDR3 has 12 amino acids. CDR3: CASSDSRDTQYF. In DNA form, the CDR3 reads TGTGCCAGCAGTGACTCGCGAGATACGCAGTATTTT.

This chain connects TRBV9 to TRBJ2-1; 7 nucleotides agree with TRBD2. This CDR3 spans 14 amino acids. CDR1 is SGDLS, CDR2 YYNGEE, per germline. Losses at the gene ends were 4 bases for V and 8 bases for J; bases not matched to a gene: 9. CDR3 DNA: TGTGCCAGCAGCCCGGGGGGAGATATGGATGAGCAGTTCTTC. Amino acid sequence: CASSPGGDMDEQFF.

CDR3 sequence: CASSQGGEKLFF. CDR3 nucleotide sequence: TGTGCCAGCAGCCAAGGGGGAGAGAAACTGTTTTTT. This rearrangement joins TRBV4-2 to TRBJ1-4; D remains ambiguous. V lost 1 base and J 11 bases, leaving 8 bases between the germline ends. The germline gives CDR1 LGHNA, CDR2 YNFKEQ. This CDR3 is 12 amino acids long.

The rearrangement links TRBV7-8 to TRBJ1-1; a possible D gene is TRBD1 (5 bases). This CDR3 is 17 amino acids long. Germline CDR1 and CDR2: SGHVS and FQNEAQ. V lost 2 bases to trimming and J lost 0 bases, with 16 bases between them. In DNA, the CDR3 is TGTGCCAGCAGCTTAAGGGGCGGGAGGGACCTGAACACTGAAGCTTTCTTT. Residues: CASSLRGGRDLNTEAFF.

This CDR3 is CAPGEGTGELFF. The CDR3 coding sequence is TGTGCGCCGGGAGAGGGCACCGGGGAGCTGTTTTTT. The chain combines TRBV7-9 with TRBJ2-2; D possibly corresponds to TRBD2 (6 bases). Germline lookup yields CDR1 SEHNR and CDR2 FQNEAQ (reference sequence). There are 12 residues in the CDR3.

V is TRBV30 and J is TRBJ2-5; weak D call: TRBD2 (5 bases). Per the germline V gene, CDR1 is GTSNPN and CDR2 is SVGIG (reference sequence). V lost 3 bases to trimming and J lost 5 bases, with 16 bases between them. The CDR3 has 14 residues. The DNA of the CDR3 is TGTGCCTGGAGCTCGCTTGACGGGGAGGAGACCCAGTACTTC. The encoded protein is CAWSSLDGEETQYF.

This clone was detected once. V and J are TRBV4-3 and TRBJ1-2; 8 bases line up with TRBD1. The CDR3 consists of 15 residues. The germline V gene encodes CDR1 LGHNA and CDR2 YSLEER. V lost 3 bases to trimming and J lost 4 bases; unmatched junction nucleotides: 7. The CDR3 is CASSQTRQGSYGYTF. The CDR3 region has the DNA TGCGCCAGCAGCCAGACGAGACAGGGGAGCTATGGCTACACCTTC.

The J gene is TRBJ1-1, the V gene TRBV4-1; D remains ambiguous. The CDR3 extends over 14 amino acids. Germline assignment: CDR1 MGHRA and CDR2 YSYEKL. Trimming cost V 2 bases and J 1 base, with 8 bases left between them. CDR3 sequence: CASSQPAENTEAFF. CDR3 bases: TGCGCCAGCAGCCAACCGGCGGAGAACACTGAAGCTTTCTTT.

The sample holds one count of this clone. The chain couples TRBV7-9 to TRBJ1-4, with TRBD1 matching 7 bases. The trim removed 4 bases at V and 5 bases at J, leaving 7 bases unmatched. The CDR3 length is 15 residues. CDR1 and CDR2 (germline): SEHNR, FQNEAQ (reference sequence). The CDR3 DNA reads as TGTGCCAGCAGCTGGGGACAGTCCTTCAATGAAAAACTGTTTTTT. It encodes CASSWGQSFNEKLFF.

The chain couples TRBV6-1 to TRBJ1-1; the D gene is possibly TRBD1 (5 bases). CDR3 length: 15 residues. V shed 3 bases and J shed 8 bases, with 19 bases lying between them. Germline CDR1 is MNHNS and CDR2 is SASEGT. The DNA of the CDR3 is TGTGCCAGCAGTGACCCTACGCAGGGTCTATTGGAAGCTTTCTTT. Protein sequence: CASSDPTQGLLEAFF.

This clone was counted once. The chain employs TRBV6-5 and TRBJ1-1; possible D gene TRBD1, 5 bases. The CDR3 is 13 residues long. Trimming took off 7 bases at V and 11 bases at J, with 20 bases between the two ends. Per germline, CDR1 MNHEY and CDR2 SVGAGI. CDR3: CASISGPRGGAFF. The CDR3 nucleotides are TGTGCCAGCATCTCCGGGCCCCGGGGGGGGGCTTTCTTT.

V gene TRBV4-1 combines with J gene TRBJ2-1, with 9 bases lining up with TRBD1. Trimming at V came to 3 bases and at J to 0 bases, leaving 3 bases not matched to a gene. Germline CDR1 is MGHRA and CDR2 is YSYEKL. The CDR3 extends over 16 amino acids. This CDR3 reads CASSHTGGSSYNEQFF. The CDR3 nucleotides are TGCGCCAGCAGCCATACAGGGGGCAGCTCCTACAATGAGCAGTTCTTC.

This chain connects TRBV11-2 to TRBJ2-2; D perhaps matches TRBD1 (6 bases). This CDR3 contains 14 residues. CDR1 SGHAT and CDR2 FQNNGV come from the germline V gene. V gave up 7 bases and J gave up 1 base, with 10 bases separating them. CDR3 in DNA: TGTGCCAGCACCCCACAGGGGAACACCGGGGAGCTGTTTTTT. Amino acid sequence: CASTPQGNTGELFF.

The chain carries TRBV5-1 and TRBJ2-5, with D possibly TRBD2 on 5 matching bases. This CDR3 region has 12 residues. Germline CDR1 is SGHRS and CDR2 is YFSETQ. Trimming took 7 bases from V and 2 from J, leaving 9 bases between them. DNA of the CDR3: TGCGCCAGCCGGAGGCAGCAAGAGACCCAGTACTTC. Encoded protein: CASRRQQETQYF.

Here the CDR3 reads CASSRNNEKLFF. CDR3 nucleotides: TGTGCCAGCAGCAGGAATAATGAAAAACTGTTTTTT. The genes are TRBV25-1 and TRBJ1-4; D remains unclear. The CDR3 sequence is 12 residues long. Germline-derived CDR1 and CDR2 are MGHDK and SYGVNS. V was clipped by 6 bases and J by 4 bases, with 6 bases between them.

This clone was found once. The chain has TRBV29-1 and TRBJ1-5; 11 nucleotides line up with TRBD1. CDR1 is SQVTM, CDR2 ANQGSEA, per germline. The CDR3 is 14 amino acids. V dropped 6 bases and J dropped 6; count of bases not matched to a gene: 7. In nucleotides, the CDR3 is TGCAGCGTCCAAACCGGGACAGGGGGTCAGCCCCAGCATTTT. Its translation is CSVQTGTGGQPQHF.

V gene TRBV6-1 combines with J gene TRBJ2-7; TRBD2 matches at 11 bases. Germline-derived CDR1 and CDR2 are MNHNS and SASEGT. This CDR3 is 13 amino acids long. The V and J ends lost 10 bases and 2 bases, in that order; junction bases with no gene match: 4. CDR3 sequence: CAILLAGAYEQYF. The CDR3 DNA follows: TGTGCCATTCTACTAGCGGGAGCCTACGAGCAGTACTTC.

The chain couples TRBV27 to TRBJ1-2; possibly TRBD1 for D (5 bases). The V and J ends lost 5 bases and 3 bases respectively, with 16 bases between them. The germline gives CDR1 MNHEY, CDR2 SMNVEV (reference sequence). This CDR3 comprises 15 residues. The DNA of the CDR3 is TGTGCCAGCAGTCCCCAGGGCCCGGCGGACTATGGCTACACCTTC. Its protein is CASSPQGPADYGYTF.

The V and J genes are TRBV7-9 and TRBJ1-1; a weak D match, TRBD1 (5 bases). CDR3 size: 11 residues. V was trimmed by 8 bases and J by 7 bases, leaving 11 bases between them. Germline V gives CDR1 SEHNR, CDR2 FQNEAQ (reference sequence). The CDR3, as DNA: TGTGCCAGCGGACGACAGAGTGAAGCTTTCTTT. Its translation: CASGRQSEAFF.

The J gene is TRBJ1-2, the V gene TRBV6-1; the match to TRBD1 covers 7 bases. J gave up 11 bases and V 0 bases, and 12 bases lay outside the gene matches. The CDR3 extends over 15 amino acids. Germline lookup yields CDR1 MNHNS and CDR2 SASEGT. CDR3 sequence: CASSEAKRGLVGYTF. The DNA of the CDR3 is TGTGCCAGCAGTGAAGCGAAGAGGGGGCTGGTGGGGTACACCTTC.

The chain links TRBV7-9 to TRBJ2-7; D remains unclear. The germline V gene has CDR1 SEHNR and CDR2 FQNEAQ (reference sequence). Trimming stripped 10 bases from V and 2 bases from J, with 12 bases between. CDR3 length: 12 residues. CDR3 residues: CATSRSTYEQYF. The CDR3 DNA sequence: TGTGCCACCTCGAGGAGTACCTACGAGCAGTACTTC. The whole variable domain, filled in from reference TRBV7-9 and TRBJ2-7, reads DTGVSQNPRHKITKRGQNVTFRCDPISEHNRLYWYRQTLGQGPEFLTYFQNEAQLEKSRLLSDRFSAERPKGSFSTLEIQRTEQGDSAMYLCATSRSTYEQYFGPGTRLTVT.

The rearrangement joins TRBV6-5 to TRBJ1-4, with D maybe TRBD1 (5 bases). This CDR3 spans 15 amino acids. CDR1 and CDR2 (germline): MNHEY, SVGAGI. Trimming removed 6 bases at V and 3 bases at J, with 14 bases between. The CDR3 DNA reads as TGTGCCAGCAGGCCTGACAGCTCTTCTAATGAAAAACTGTTTTTT. Translated, it gives CASRPDSSSNEKLFF.

The chain uses TRBV5-1 and TRBJ2-7, with 8 bases fitting TRBD1. V shed 2 bases, J shed 5 bases, and the junction held 6 bases outside the gene matches. The CDR3 has 14 amino acids. Germline-derived CDR1 and CDR2 are SGHRS and YFSETQ. Written as DNA, the CDR3 is TGCGCCAGCAGCTTCGGACAGGGTCTACACGAGCAGTACTTC. This sequence encodes CASSFGQGLHEQYF. The entire variable domain, with the rest obtained from reference TRBV5-1 and TRBJ2-7, is as follows: KAGVTQTPRYLIKTRGQQVTLSCSPISGHRSVSWYQQTPGQGLQFLFEYFSETQRNKGNFPGRFSGRQFSNSRSEMNVSTLELGDSALYLCASSFGQGLHEQYFGPGTRLTVT.

The chain joins TRBV4-1 to TRBJ2-1, with TRBD2 identical over 15 bases. Germline-derived CDR1 and CDR2 are MGHRA and YSYEKL. The CDR3 is 18 amino acids. Germline trimming cut 0 bases from V and 8 bases from J; bases unmatched to any gene: 8. CDR3 protein: CASSQDRGLAGGTDEQFF. The CDR3 nucleotides are TGCGCCAGCAGCCAAGATCGGGGACTAGCGGGGGGCACCGATGAGCAGTTCTTC.

The chain combines TRBV5-1 with TRBJ2-1; 16 bases are a match to TRBD2. V lost 4 bases, J lost 10 bases, and 5 bases stayed unmatched. Germline loops: CDR1 SGHRS, CDR2 YFSETQ. The CDR3 has 15 amino acids. CDR3 residues: CASSGTSGRALEQFF. Written as DNA, the CDR3 is TGCGCCAGCAGCGGGACTAGCGGGAGGGCCCTGGAGCAGTTCTTC.

This clone showed up just a few times. CDR3 DNA: TGTGCCAGCAGCGCCATCCGAGCGGGAGGCTATGGCTACACCTTC. As protein: CASSAIRAGGYGYTF. The genes are TRBV9 and TRBJ1-2, with D unresolved. This CDR3 has 15 amino acids. Between the trimmed V and J ends, which lost 3 bases and 4 bases, there was a span of 16 bases. Germline lookup yields CDR1 SGDLS and CDR2 YYNGEE.

This clone has only a few counts. The V and J genes are TRBV18 and TRBJ1-4; a weak D match, TRBD1 (6 bases). In germline, CDR1 is KGHSH, CDR2 LQKENI. Trimming left V 3 bases short and J 6 bases short, with 14 bases between. This CDR3 contains 15 residues. The CDR3 DNA follows: TGTGCCAGCTCACCCTACGGGGGGCGAGATGAAAAACTGTTTTTT. Translating gives CASSPYGGRDEKLFF.

V is TRBV6-6 and J is TRBJ2-7; D is possibly TRBD2 (5 bases). V shed 7 bases and J shed 3 bases, with 10 bases lying between them. The germline CDR1 and CDR2 sequences are MNHNY and SVGAGI (reference sequence). The CDR3 runs 12 residues. CDR3 sequence: CASKGALYEQYF. CDR3 in DNA: TGTGCCAGCAAGGGAGCTCTCTACGAGCAGTACTTC.

CDR3 sequence reads: CASSTGTASYEQYF. The CDR3, as DNA: TGTGCCAGCAGCACCGGGACAGCAAGCTACGAGCAGTACTTC. The genes are TRBV9 and TRBJ2-7; TRBD1 aligns across 7 bases. V gave up 4 bases and J gave up 3 bases; unmatched junction bases: 7. The V gene's germline CDR1 is SGDLS and CDR2 YYNGEE. This CDR3 comprises 14 residues.

The CDR3 is CASSTVGGYTF. The CDR3 DNA sequence: TGTGCCAGCAGCACCGTCGGTGGCTACACCTTC. This sequence joins TRBV5-6 and TRBJ1-2; no clear D gene. The CDR3 has 11 amino acids. Germline CDR1 reads SGHDT; CDR2 reads YYEEEE. The germline V and J ends were trimmed by 4 bases and 7 bases, with 8 bases remaining between them. Combining the CDR3 with reference TRBV5-6 and TRBJ1-2 gives the whole variable domain DAGVTQSPTHLIKTRGQQVTLRCSPKSGHDTVSWYQQALGQGPQFIFQYYEEEERQRGNFPDRFSGHQFPNYSSELNVNALLLGDSALYLCASSTVGGYTFGSGTRLTVV.